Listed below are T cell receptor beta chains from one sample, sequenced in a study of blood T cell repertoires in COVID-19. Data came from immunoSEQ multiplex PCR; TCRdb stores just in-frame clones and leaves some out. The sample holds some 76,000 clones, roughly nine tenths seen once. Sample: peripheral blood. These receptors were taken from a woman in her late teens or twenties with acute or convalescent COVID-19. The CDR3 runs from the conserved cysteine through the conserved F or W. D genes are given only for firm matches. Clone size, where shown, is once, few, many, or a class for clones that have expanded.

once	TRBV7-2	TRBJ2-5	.	TGTGCCAGCAGCTTAGGTTTTGGAGGGGAGACCCAGTACTTC	CASSLGFGGETQYF
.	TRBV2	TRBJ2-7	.	TGTGCCAGCAGTGAACAGGGAAGCTCCTACGAGCAGTACTTC	CASSEQGSSYEQYF
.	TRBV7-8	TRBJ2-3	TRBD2	TGTGCCAGCAGCCAGGGACTAGCTATCCAAGATACGCAGTATTTT	CASSQGLAIQDTQYF
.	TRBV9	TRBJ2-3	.	TGTGCCAGCAGCGTAGCCCTTAGCACAGATACGCAGTATTTT	CASSVALSTDTQYF
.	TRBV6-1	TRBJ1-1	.	TGTGCCAGCAGTGTAGGAAGGGTCAGTGGAGGGAACACTGAAGCTTTCTTT	CASSVGRVSGGNTEAFF
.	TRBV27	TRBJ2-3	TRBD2	TGTGCCAGCAGTTTAGGGCGGGGGTTACCCACAGATACGCAGTATTTT	CASSLGRGLPTDTQYF
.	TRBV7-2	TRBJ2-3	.	TGTGCCAGCAGCTTAGGAGGCTACAGCACAGATACGCAGTATTTT	CASSLGGYSTDTQYF
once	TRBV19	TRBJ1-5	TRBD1	TGTGCCAGTAGTATACAGGGACAGGGGACTGGCAATCAGCCCCAGCATTTT	CASSIQGQGTGNQPQHF
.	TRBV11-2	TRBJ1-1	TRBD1	TGTGCCAGCAGCGAGACAGGGGTCACTGAAGCTTTCTTT	CASSETGVTEAFF
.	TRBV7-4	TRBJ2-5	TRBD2	TGTGCCAGCAGTTTATGGCGGGAGAGGGATCAAGAGACCCAGTACTTC	CASSLWRERDQETQYF
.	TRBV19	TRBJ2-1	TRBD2	TGTGCCAGTAGTCTTGTCAGCGGGGGGGCCTTGGAGCAGTTCTTC	CASSLVSGGALEQFF
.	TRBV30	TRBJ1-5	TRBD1	TGTGCCTGGAGCCACAGGGGAAATCAGCCCCAGCATTTT	CAWSHRGNQPQHF
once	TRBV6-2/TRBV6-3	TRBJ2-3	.	TGTGCCAGCAGTTATATCGATACGCAGTATTTT	CASSYIDTQYF
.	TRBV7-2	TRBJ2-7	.	TGTGCCAGCAGCTTTTTCGCGGGGAAGTCCTACGAGCAGTACTTC	CASSFFAGKSYEQYF
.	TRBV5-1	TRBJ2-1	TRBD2	TGCGCCAGCAGTTCTAGCGGTGGGTACAATGAGCAGTTCTTC	CASSSSGGYNEQFF
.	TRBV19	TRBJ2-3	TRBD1	TGTGCCAGTCTAGGACAGGGGACAGATACGCAGTATTTT	CASLGQGTDTQYF
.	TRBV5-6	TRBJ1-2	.	TGTGCCAGCAGCTTGCAGGGGCGCTGGGGCTATGGCTACACCTTC	CASSLQGRWGYGYTF
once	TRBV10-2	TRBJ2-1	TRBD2	TGCGCCAGCAGTGAGTCTCTTGGGACTAGCGGGTCCTATGAGCAGTTCTTC	CASSESLGTSGSYEQFF
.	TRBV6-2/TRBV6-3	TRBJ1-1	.	TGTGCCAGCAGTTACTCGGGAAACGGAGGCACTGAAGCTTTCTTT	CASSYSGNGGTEAFF
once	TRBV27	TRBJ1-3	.	TGTGCCAGCAGACCTCAGGTTTCTGGAAACACCATATATTTT	CASRPQVSGNTIYF
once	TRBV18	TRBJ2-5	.	TGTGCCAGCTCACCACTCAGGGAAGAGACCCAGTACTTC	CASSPLREETQYF